The sequence of this T cell receptor (beta chain) was determined in a study of control samples from healthy donors and cancer patients. Germline CDR1 is MNHNY and CDR2 is SVGAGI (reference sequence). V dropped 0 bases and J dropped 13 bases, with 9 bases sitting between them. The CDR3 consists of 11 residues. Method: immunoSEQ multiplex PCR; TCRdb's copy keeps in-frame clones and lacks some. Among 98,000 or so clones listed, more than 75% were seen once. The specimen was blood. The J gene is TRBJ1-2, the V gene TRBV6-6; possibly TRBD1 for D (5 bases). The clonotype originates from a man between 60 and 75 years old in good health. In DNA form, the CDR3 reads TGTGCCAGCAGTTACTCGGGGCGGTCCACCTTC. Protein product: CASSYSGRSTF.